This T cell receptor (beta chain) was recovered during a study of blood T cell repertoires in COVID-19 (dated by TCRdb to about 2020). About the investigation overall: Samples from collaborators originated in the United States, Italy and Spain and spanned both the acute and convalescent phases of COVID-19. The prospective study material was composed of cDNA or gDNA derived from T cells, B-cell-depleted T cells, or PBMCs. Where available, HLA class I and class II types were taken from metadata supplied by the sample provider and were not determined by assay-based typing. The repertoires were released in a freely available public database meant as a resource for research on the immune response to SARS-CoV-2. The dataset comprised deeply sampled blood TCRbeta repertoires from subjects exposed to, actively infected with, or recovered from COVID-19. Samples came from the ongoing ImmuneRACE study (first 160 participants) plus 1,254 subjects from 6 global collaborators. The sample metadata nearly always contained a de-identified subject ID, COVID-19 status, age in years and sex.

What the authors observed across the whole study: The amount of clinical and demographic metadata varied by source and participant and was provided uncurated.

A few counts support this clone. No cognate antigen has been identified for it. It has no much larger one-base neighbor in the sample; base qualities were not kept. In the germline V gene, CDR1 corresponds to SGDLS and CDR2 to YYNGEE. V was cut back by 0 bases and J by 9 bases, leaving a gap of 7 bases between them. Including the terminal cysteine and phenylalanine, the CDR3 comprises 13 residues. The read is trimmed to its CDR3 DNA, 39 bases read in frame from base 1. TCRbeta CDR3 regions were amplified from genomic DNA using the immunoSEQ Assay, a bias-controlled multiplex PCR. In the paper's pipeline: The number of nucleated cells in each sample was estimated from the amplification of reference gene primers within the assay. To quantify the absolute abundance of each unique TCRbeta CDR3 rearrangement, sequence reads were collapsed and filtered. For each sample, productive Simpson clonality was calculated as the square root of Simpson's diversity index across productive rearrangements. What TCRdb holds here is the immuneACCESS table cut down to in-frame rearrangements. Part of the clones is not present; checked against another copy, under half of the missing clones reflect an unresolved V gene, and the others are unexplained. The V and J calls and the clone size are those of that table, but D and trimming were determined from the DNA. A total of hundreds of thousands of clones appear in this sample, 81% of them only once. The ten largest make up 7.9% of the sample.

The collaborating institutions used their own protocols to collect whole blood in K2EDTA tubes. For TCRbeta analysis, collaborator samples were shipped as frozen whole blood, as isolated PBMCs, or as DNA extracted from either sample type. This TCR was recovered from a woman aged 80 or older with acute or convalescent COVID-19. Rearrangement joined TRBV9 to TRBJ1-6, with the D gene not confidently named. The material sequenced was peripheral blood. The CDR3 here reads CASSVEMSSPLHF. The nucleotides read TGTGCCAGCAGCGTAGAGATGAGTTCACCCCTCCACTTT.